The clone carrying this T cell receptor (beta chain) was recorded only once. These data belong to a study of blood T cell repertoires in COVID-19. This table comes from immunoSEQ multiplex PCR, and its TCRdb copy is limited to in-frame clones, with some not included. The profile shows around 110,000 clones, approximately 88% of them singletons. The CDR3 runs to 15 residues. J lost 3 bases, V lost 6 bases, and 8 bases had no gene match. Germline CDR1 MNHNY, CDR2 SVGAGI (reference sequence). The TCR originated in a woman in her seventies with acute or convalescent COVID-19. This rearrangement joins TRBV6-6 to TRBJ1-1; 9 nucleotides align to TRBD1. Sequencing was done on a sample of peripheral blood. The CDR3: CASSLPTGGHTEAFF. In DNA, the CDR3 is TGTGCCAGCAGCCTTCCGACAGGGGGGCACACTGAAGCTTTCTTT.